This T cell receptor (beta chain) comes out of a study of T-cell reconstitution after alpha-beta-depleted transplantation in children. V was shortened by 2 bases and J by 7 bases, with 11 bases between the two germline ends. CDR1 and CDR2 from the germline V gene are SGHAT and FQNNGV. This CDR3 has 14 amino acids. A library of TCRbeta sequences, prepared with unique molecular identifiers, was generated. TCRdb reprocessed the PCR reads with MiXCR, giving one entry per CDR3 protein. Found here are around 250,000 distinct CDR3 sequences, roughly 8% of them singletons; the top ten hold approximately 6%. Study-level findings and limits: After transplant, at about two months, alpha-beta T cells were reportedly derived from several hundred expanded graft clones. Some patients showed high day-60 TCRbeta diversity, which derived from surviving recipient T cells and thymic progenitors.

This clonotype appeared many times. The antigen is unknown. This sequence was found in a male patient younger than 18 who had a stem cell transplant for acute lymphoblastic leukemia, so the T cells may come from the graft donor. This specimen was PBMCs, mostly from graft donor cells, taken 180 days after TCRalphabeta/CD19-depleted stem cell transplant. The chain recombines TRBV11-2 with TRBJ2-2; TRBD2 might be the D (6 bases). As DNA, the CDR3 is TGTGCCAGCAGCTTACCCTTCGGGAGCGGGGAGCTGTTTTTT. It specifies CASSLPFGSGELFF.